These 28 T cell receptor beta chains share one sample of origin, sequenced in a study of blood T cell repertoires in COVID-19. Repertoires were generated with immunoSEQ multiplex PCR, while TCRdb's copy carries only in-frame clones and drops some. The sample holds 100,000 to 150,000 clones, about four fifths seen once. Sequencing input: peripheral blood. These receptors originate from a man aged 30 to 45 with COVID-19, enrolled during active disease.

This chain joins TRBV5-8 and TRBJ2-7, with TRBD1 identical over 12 bases. The CDR3 has 14 amino acids. With V trimmed by 3 bases and J by 6 bases, 4 bases remained unmatched. The germline V gene encodes CDR1 SGHTS and CDR2 YDEGEE. The CDR3 region is CASSWGQGAVEQYF. The CDR3 DNA follows: TGTGCCAGCAGCTGGGGACAGGGGGCTGTCGAGCAGTACTTC. The full variable domain, rest sourced from reference TRBV5-8 and TRBJ2-7, is EAGVTQSPTHLIKTRGQQATLRCSPISGHTSVYWYQQALGLGLQFLLWYDEGEERNRGNFPPRFSGRQFPNYSSELNVNALELEDSALYLCASSWGQGAVEQYFGPGTRLTVT.

CDR3 amino acids: CAISEPSGGGSIHADTQYF. DNA of the CDR3: TGTGCCATCAGTGAGCCATCGGGTGGGGGGTCCATTCATGCGGATACGCAGTATTTT. The chain couples TRBV10-3 to TRBJ2-3; a weak D match, TRBD2 (6 bases). The CDR3 runs to 19 residues. CDR1 ENHRY and CDR2 SYGVKD come from the germline V gene. Trimming pared 2 bases from V and 6 bases from J, leaving 27 bases between.

V usage is TRBV30 and J usage is TRBJ1-2, with 7 positions matching TRBD1. Trimming removed 5 bases from V and 3 bases from J; junction bases left unmatched: 9. CDR1 is GTSNPN and CDR2 is SVGIG in the germline V gene (reference sequence). The length of the CDR3 is 14 residues. The CDR3 DNA reads as TGTGCCTGGCGAAGACAGGGATCAGACTATGGCTACACCTTC. This gives the protein CAWRRQGSDYGYTF.

The chain employs TRBV11-3 and TRBJ2-5, with TRBD1 matching over 8 bases. CDR1 and CDR2 from the germline V gene are SGHNT and YENEEA. Germline trimming cut 5 bases from V and 6 bases from J; bases unmatched to any gene: 11. This CDR3 contains 15 residues. DNA for the CDR3: TGTGCCAGCAGCCCCGGGACAGGCGAAAGAAAGACCCAGTACTTC. This encodes CASSPGTGERKTQYF.

The V and J genes are TRBV10-2 and TRBJ2-7, with D maybe TRBD2 (6 bases). Germline CDR1 WSHSY, CDR2 SAAADI. The CDR3 sequence is 15 residues long. Deletions cut 4 bases from V and 0 bases from J, with 13 bases between. CDR3 region: CASSVGRGSSYEQYF. In nucleotides, the CDR3 is TGCGCCAGCAGTGTAGGTCGGGGGTCCTCCTACGAGCAGTACTTC.

The chain uses TRBV6-5 and TRBJ1-2; 8 nucleotides match TRBD1. CDR1 and CDR2 from the germline V gene are MNHEY and SVGAGI. This CDR3 is built from 13 residues. V was pared by 9 bases and J by 7 bases, with 10 bases of the junction left unmatched. CDR3 region: CASDFDRGRGYTF. The CDR3 bases are TGTGCCAGTGACTTCGACAGGGGCCGTGGCTACACCTTC.

J is TRBJ2-7 and V is TRBV11-3; 7 bases are a match to TRBD1. Germline lookup yields CDR1 SGHNT and CDR2 YENEEA. This CDR3 has 20 residues. V lost 4 bases to trimming and J lost 3 bases; unmatched junction nucleotides: 24. The CDR3 is CASSSYSLYSRDRRGYEQYF. The CDR3 coding sequence is TGTGCCAGCAGCTCCTACAGTTTATACTCCCGGGACAGAAGGGGCTACGAGCAGTACTTC.

V is TRBV28 and J is TRBJ2-5; D is undetermined. Germline lookup yields CDR1 MDHEN and CDR2 SYDVKM. The CDR3 consists of 16 residues. V lost 1 base and J 5 bases, leaving 17 bases between the germline ends. The CDR3 sequence: CASSLSVTTASETQYF. In DNA, the CDR3 is TGTGCCAGCAGTTTATCGGTAACTACGGCATCGGAGACCCAGTACTTC. Filled out from reference TRBV28 and TRBJ2-5, the complete variable domain reads DVKVTQSSRYLVKRTGEKVFLECVQDMDHENMFWYRQDPGLGLRLIYFSYDVKMKEKGDIPEGYSVSREKKERFSLILESASTNQTSMYLCASSLSVTTASETQYFGPGTRLLVL.

The chain is built from TRBV9 and TRBJ1-3, with 9 nucleotides matching TRBD1. The CDR3 is made up of 15 amino acids. Per germline, CDR1 SGDLS and CDR2 YYNGEE. V dropped 3 bases and J dropped 8; count of bases not matched to a gene: 9. This CDR3 is CASSGGQGLHHTIYF. In nucleotides, the CDR3 is TGTGCCAGCAGCGGGGGACAGGGATTACACCACACCATATATTTT.

This clone was counted ten times or more. The chain joins TRBV27 to TRBJ1-6; D gene uncertain. This CDR3 is built from 15 residues. V dropped 4 bases and J dropped 5 bases, with 12 bases sitting between them. Per germline, CDR1 MNHEY and CDR2 SMNVEV (reference sequence). DNA for the CDR3: TGTGCCAGCAGTTCATACACAACAGATAATTCACCCCTCCACTTT. This encodes CASSSYTTDNSPLHF.

The V call is TRBV5-1, the J call TRBJ2-1; maybe TRBD1 (6 bases). The CDR3 consists of 15 residues. From germline, CDR1 is SGHRS and CDR2 YFSETQ. With 4 bases removed from V and 5 bases from J, the gap between germline ends came to 16 bases. The CDR3 DNA reads TGCGCCAGCAGCCCGGACAGTTATAGCAACAATGAGCAGTTCTTC. Translated: CASSPDSYSNNEQFF.

The J gene is TRBJ1-2, the V gene TRBV11-2; D remains unclear. Germline CDR1 and CDR2: SGHAT and FQNNGV. CDR3 length equals 14 residues. Trimming took off 5 bases at V and 5 bases at J, with 15 bases between the two ends. This chain's CDR3 is CASSPIRGGYGYTF. The DNA for the CDR3 is TGTGCCAGCAGCCCTATTCGGGGAGGATATGGCTACACCTTC.

The chain carries TRBV30 and TRBJ2-5; D not resolved. The CDR3 runs to 14 residues. Between the trimmed V and J ends, which lost 1 base and 5 bases, there was a span of 14 bases. Germline assignment: CDR1 GTSNPN and CDR2 SVGIG (reference sequence). For the CDR3, the DNA is TGTGCCTGGAGTGGATCCAGGCTGAAGGAGACCCAGTACTTC. Translation gives CAWSGSRLKETQYF.

In this sample, this clone turned up once. The chain links TRBV19 to TRBJ2-7; D is possibly TRBD1 (5 bases). Germline V gene lookup returns CDR1 LNHDA and CDR2 SQIVND (reference sequence). This CDR3 is 13 amino acids long. V shed 3 bases and J shed 2 bases, with 8 bases lying between them. CDR3 sequence: CASSMQGAYEQYF. The CDR3 bases are TGTGCCAGTAGTATGCAGGGCGCCTACGAGCAGTACTTC.

The chain employs TRBV7-9 and TRBJ1-1, with TRBD1 matching 7 bases. The CDR3 extends over 15 amino acids. Germline CDR1 SEHNR, CDR2 FQNEAQ (reference sequence). Trimming at V came to 3 bases and at J to 6 bases, leaving 10 bases not matched to a gene. CDR3 region: CASSFNRGLKAEAFF. The CDR3 DNA reads as TGTGCCAGCAGCTTCAACAGGGGACTGAAGGCTGAAGCTTTCTTT.

The CDR3 spells CASSLLNPRNEQFF. DNA for the CDR3: TGTGCCAGCAGCCTCCTAAACCCTCGGAATGAGCAGTTCTTC. The chain uses TRBV3-1 (or the pseudogene TRBV3-2) and TRBJ2-1; D uncertain. The CDR3 consists of 14 residues. CDR1 is LGHDT, CDR2 YNNKEL, per germline (reference sequence). The germline V and J ends were trimmed by 4 bases and 7 bases, with 14 bases remaining between them.

This clone was found a few times. This chain links TRBV7-9 with TRBJ2-7; D is ambiguous. The V end lost 1 base, the J end lost 9 bases, and 13 bases lay between the germline ends. There are 13 residues in the CDR3. CDR1 is SEHNR, CDR2 FQNEAQ, per germline (reference sequence). CDR3 region: CASSLGLSSGQYF. In DNA form, the CDR3 reads TGTGCCAGCAGCTTAGGGCTCTCCTCGGGGCAGTACTTC.

The CDR3 region is CASSSRGSEQYF. As DNA, the CDR3 is TGTGCCAGCAGCTCCCGAGGATCCGAGCAGTACTTC. The rearrangement links TRBV7-9 to TRBJ2-7, with no clear D. Germline assignment: CDR1 SEHNR and CDR2 FQNEAQ (reference sequence). The CDR3 runs 12 residues. Trimming left V 4 bases short and J 6 bases short, with 10 bases between.

The chain couples TRBV3-1 (or the pseudogene TRBV3-2) to TRBJ2-5; a weak D match, TRBD2 (6 bases). The CDR3 loop spans 15 amino acids. V lost 6 bases to trimming and J lost 2 bases, with 16 bases between them. Germline lookup yields CDR1 LGHDT and CDR2 YNNKEL (reference sequence). This CDR3 reads CASSPGGNLQETQYF. The CDR3 DNA reads TGTGCCAGCAGTCCCGGGGGAAACCTTCAAGAGACCCAGTACTTC.

The J gene is TRBJ2-5, the V gene TRBV9; 8 bases agree with TRBD1. CDR1 is SGDLS, CDR2 YYNGEE, per germline. CDR3 length: 16 residues. The ends lost 4 bases at V and 0 bases at J; junction bases unmatched: 8. As DNA, the CDR3 is TGTGCCAGCAGCCCACGGACAGGGAAACACCAAGAGACCCAGTACTTC. As protein: CASSPRTGKHQETQYF.

This chain joins TRBV11-2 and TRBJ1-3, with 7 bases fitting TRBD1. Per the germline V gene, CDR1 is SGHAT and CDR2 is FQNNGV. This CDR3 comprises 17 residues. The trim removed 4 bases at V and 0 bases at J, leaving 9 bases unmatched. CDR3 protein: CASSSIRRDSSGNTIYF. The CDR3 region has the DNA TGTGCCAGCAGCTCCATTCGGCGGGACAGCTCTGGAAACACCATATATTTT.

The CDR3 loop is CASSLGSQAARETQYF. CDR3 bases: TGTGCCAGCAGCTTGGGTTCGCAGGCCGCCAGAGAGACCCAGTACTTC. This chain joins TRBV5-6 and TRBJ2-5; D gene ambiguous. The length of the CDR3 is 16 residues. The germline gives CDR1 SGHDT, CDR2 YYEEEE. V lost 0 bases and J lost 4, with 16 bases in between.

This clone occurred a few times. This chain connects TRBV15 to TRBJ1-2, with a possible D match to TRBD1 (6 bases). This CDR3 has 16 amino acids. CDR1 and CDR2 from the germline V gene are LNHNV and YYDKDF (reference sequence). With 0 bases removed from V and 1 base from J, the gap between germline ends came to 12 bases. Written as DNA, the CDR3 is TGTGCCACCAGCAGAGATACCGCAGGGGATAACTATGGCTACACCTTC. It yields the protein CATSRDTAGDNYGYTF.

This rearrangement joins TRBV6-5 to TRBJ1-6; a possible D gene is TRBD1 (6 bases). The ends were cut back, 5 bases at V and 12 bases at J, with 17 bases in the middle. The length of the CDR3 is 14 residues. The V gene's germline CDR1 is MNHEY and CDR2 SVGAGI. The CDR3 is CASSRDITTLPLHF. The CDR3 region has the DNA TGTGCCAGCAGTCGGGACATTACAACTTTACCCCTCCACTTT.

The chain links TRBV5-1 to TRBJ2-6; D may be TRBD2 (6 bases). The V gene lost 0 bases and the J gene lost 3 bases, with 10 bases spanning the gap. The length of the CDR3 is 16 residues. Germline V gives CDR1 SGHRS, CDR2 YFSETQ. In DNA, the CDR3 is TGCGCCAGCAGCTTGGTCGGGGGATATGGGGCCAACGTCCTGACTTTC. It encodes CASSLVGGYGANVLTF.

The V and J genes are TRBV28 and TRBJ2-7; D perhaps matches TRBD1 (6 bases). The germline CDR1 and CDR2 sequences are MDHEN and SYDVKM. Trimming stripped 8 bases from V and 2 bases from J, with 19 bases between. CDR3 size: 15 residues. CDR3 protein: CASRLPSDRPYEQYF. CDR3 bases: TGTGCCAGCCGCCTCCCCTCGGACAGACCCTACGAGCAGTACTTC.

The gene calls are TRBV30 and TRBJ2-2, with D perhaps TRBD1 (5 bases). This CDR3 comprises 12 residues. The V end was cut by 5 bases, the J end by 7 bases, with 11 bases between. Germline CDR1 reads GTSNPN; CDR2 reads SVGIG (reference sequence). This CDR3 reads CAWLQGVGELFF. The CDR3 DNA sequence: TGTGCCTGGCTTCAGGGTGTCGGGGAGCTGTTTTTT. Full variable domain (rest looked up from reference TRBV30 and TRBJ2-2): SQTIHQWPATLVQPVGSPLSLECTVEGTSNPNLYWYRQAAGRGLQLLFYSVGIGQISSEVPQNLSASRPQDRQFILSSKKLLLSDSGFYLCAWLQGVGELFFGEGSRLTVL.

This clone was seen only a few times. Other DNA sequences in this specimen translate into the identical CDR3. The V call is TRBV19, the J call TRBJ2-7; unclear D gene. The V end was cut by 3 bases, the J end by 4 bases, with 4 bases between. The CDR3 is 11 amino acids. Germline V gene data show CDR1 as LNHDA and CDR2 as SQIVND (reference sequence). DNA of the CDR3: TGTGCCAGTAGTATCGGGTACGAGCAGTACTTC. Translated, it gives CASSIGYEQYF.